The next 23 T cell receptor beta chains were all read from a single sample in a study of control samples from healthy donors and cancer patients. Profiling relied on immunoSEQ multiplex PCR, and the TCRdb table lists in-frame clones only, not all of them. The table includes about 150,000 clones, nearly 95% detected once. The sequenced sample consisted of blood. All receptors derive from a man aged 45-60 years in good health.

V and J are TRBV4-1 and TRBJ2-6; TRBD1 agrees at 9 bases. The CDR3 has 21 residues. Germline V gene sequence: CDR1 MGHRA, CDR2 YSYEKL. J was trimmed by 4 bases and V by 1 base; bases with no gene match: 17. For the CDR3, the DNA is TGCGCCAGCAGCCAAGCCTCGGGACAGGGACGGAGTTTATTCGGGGCCAACGTCCTGACTTTC. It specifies CASSQASGQGRSLFGANVLTF.

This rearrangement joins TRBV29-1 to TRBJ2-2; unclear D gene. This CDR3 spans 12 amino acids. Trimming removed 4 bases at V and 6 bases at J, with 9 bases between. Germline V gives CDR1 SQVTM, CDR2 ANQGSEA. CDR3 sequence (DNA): TGCAGCGTTGCGGTGGGTGCCGGGGAGCTGTTTTTT. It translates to CSVAVGAGELFF.

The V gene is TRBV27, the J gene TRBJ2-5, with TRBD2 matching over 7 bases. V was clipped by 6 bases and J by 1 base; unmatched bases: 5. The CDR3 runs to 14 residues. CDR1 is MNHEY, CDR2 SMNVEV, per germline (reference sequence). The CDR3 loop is CASRGLAVQETQYF. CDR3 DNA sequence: TGTGCCAGCAGGGGCCTAGCGGTCCAAGAGACCCAGTACTTC.

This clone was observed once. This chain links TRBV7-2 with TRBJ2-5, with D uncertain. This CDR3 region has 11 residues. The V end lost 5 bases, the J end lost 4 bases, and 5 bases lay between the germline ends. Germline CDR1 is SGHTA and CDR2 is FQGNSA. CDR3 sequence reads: CASSTRETQYF. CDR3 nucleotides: TGTGCCAGCAGCACCAGAGAGACCCAGTACTTC. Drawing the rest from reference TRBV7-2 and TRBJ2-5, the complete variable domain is GAGVSQSPSNKVTEKGKDVELRCDPISGHTALYWYRQSLGQGLEFLIYFQGNSAPDKSGLPSDRFSAERTGGSVSTLTIQRTQQEDSAVYLCASSTRETQYFGPGTRLLVL.

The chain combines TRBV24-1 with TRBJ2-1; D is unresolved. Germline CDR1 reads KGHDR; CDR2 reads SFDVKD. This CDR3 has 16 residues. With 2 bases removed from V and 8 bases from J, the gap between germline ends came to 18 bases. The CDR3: CATSDSSRSGSDEQFF. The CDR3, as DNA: TGTGCCACCAGTGATTCAAGCCGGAGTGGTTCCGATGAGCAGTTCTTC.

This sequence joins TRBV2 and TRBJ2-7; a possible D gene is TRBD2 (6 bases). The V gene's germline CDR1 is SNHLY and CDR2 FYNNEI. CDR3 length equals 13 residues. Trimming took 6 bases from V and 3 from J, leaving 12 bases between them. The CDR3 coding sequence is TGTGCCAGCAGCAGCTTCGGGGGCTACGAGCAGTACTTC. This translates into CASSSFGGYEQYF. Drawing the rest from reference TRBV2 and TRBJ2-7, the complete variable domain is EPEVTQTPSHQVTQMGQEVILRCVPISNHLYFYWYRQILGQKVEFLVSFYNNEISEKSEIFDDQFSVERPDGSNFTLKIRSTKLEDSAMYFCASSSFGGYEQYFGPGTRLTVT.

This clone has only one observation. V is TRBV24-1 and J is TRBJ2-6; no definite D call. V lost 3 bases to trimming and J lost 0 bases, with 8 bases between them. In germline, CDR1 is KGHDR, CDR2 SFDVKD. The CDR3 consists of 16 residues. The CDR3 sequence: CATSDHLRSGANVLTF. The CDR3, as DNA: TGTGCCACCAGTGATCACCTGCGCTCTGGGGCCAACGTCCTGACTTTC.

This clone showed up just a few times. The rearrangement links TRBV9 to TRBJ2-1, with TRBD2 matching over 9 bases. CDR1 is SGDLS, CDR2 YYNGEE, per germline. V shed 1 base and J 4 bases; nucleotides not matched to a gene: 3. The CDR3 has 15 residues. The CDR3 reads CASSVIAGGYNEQFF. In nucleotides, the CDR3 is TGTGCCAGCAGCGTAATTGCGGGAGGGTACAATGAGCAGTTCTTC.

The CDR3, as DNA: TGTGCCAGCAGCTGGCAAGAGACCCAGTACTTC. It codes for CASSWQETQYF. V usage is TRBV6-5 and J usage is TRBJ2-5; D gene uncertain. The CDR3 contains 11 residues. Germline V gene data show CDR1 as MNHEY and CDR2 as SVGAGI. Between the trimmed V and J ends, which lost 6 bases and 2 bases, there was a span of 4 bases.

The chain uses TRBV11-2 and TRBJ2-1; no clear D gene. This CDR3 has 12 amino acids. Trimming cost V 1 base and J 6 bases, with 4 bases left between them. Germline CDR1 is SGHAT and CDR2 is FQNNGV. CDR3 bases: TGTGCCAGCAGCTTAGGCTTCAATGAGCAGTTCTTC. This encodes CASSLGFNEQFF.

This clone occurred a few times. As DNA, the CDR3 is TGTGCCAGCAGCTCCAGACAGGGACGGGAGACCCAGTACTTC. Its protein product is CASSSRQGRETQYF. The V call is TRBV7-2, the J call TRBJ2-5; TRBD1 aligns across 7 bases. Trimming took 4 bases from V and 5 from J; bases not matched to a gene: 7. This CDR3 region has 14 residues. Germline loops: CDR1 SGHTA, CDR2 FQGNSA.

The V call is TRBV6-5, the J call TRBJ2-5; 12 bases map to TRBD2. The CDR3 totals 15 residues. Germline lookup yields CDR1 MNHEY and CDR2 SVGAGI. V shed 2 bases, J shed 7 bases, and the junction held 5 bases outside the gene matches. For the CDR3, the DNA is TGTGCCAGCAGTTACAAACTAGCGGGAGGAGGGACCCAGTACTTC. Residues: CASSYKLAGGGTQYF.

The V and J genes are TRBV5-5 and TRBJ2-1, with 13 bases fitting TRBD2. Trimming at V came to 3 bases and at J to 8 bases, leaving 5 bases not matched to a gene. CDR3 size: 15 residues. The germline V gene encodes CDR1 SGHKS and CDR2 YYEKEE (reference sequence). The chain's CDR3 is CASSWTSGSVDEQFF. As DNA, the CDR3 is TGTGCCAGCAGCTGGACTAGCGGGAGTGTCGATGAGCAGTTCTTC.

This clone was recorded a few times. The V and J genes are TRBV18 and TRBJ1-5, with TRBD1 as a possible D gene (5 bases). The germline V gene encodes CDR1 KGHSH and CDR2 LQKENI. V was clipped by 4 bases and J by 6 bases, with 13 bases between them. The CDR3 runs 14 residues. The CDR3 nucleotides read TGTGCCAGCTCACGGGGACGTTTGCCTCAGCCCCAGCATTTT. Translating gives CASSRGRLPQPQHF.

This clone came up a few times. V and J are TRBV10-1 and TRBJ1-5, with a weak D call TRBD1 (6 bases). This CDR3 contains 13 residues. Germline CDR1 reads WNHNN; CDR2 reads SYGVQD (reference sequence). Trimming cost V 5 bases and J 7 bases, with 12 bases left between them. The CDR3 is CASSQQGRQPQHF. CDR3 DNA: TGCGCCAGCAGTCAACAGGGCAGACAGCCCCAGCATTTT.

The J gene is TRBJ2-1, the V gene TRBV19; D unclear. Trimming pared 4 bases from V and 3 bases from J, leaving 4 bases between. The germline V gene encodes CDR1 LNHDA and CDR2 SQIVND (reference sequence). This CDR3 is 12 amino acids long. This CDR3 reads CASSKGYNEQFF. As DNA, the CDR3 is TGTGCCAGTAGTAAGGGCTACAATGAGCAGTTCTTC.

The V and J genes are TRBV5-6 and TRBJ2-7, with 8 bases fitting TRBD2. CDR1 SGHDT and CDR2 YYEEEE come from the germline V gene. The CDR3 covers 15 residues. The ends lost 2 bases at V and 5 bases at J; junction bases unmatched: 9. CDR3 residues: CASSLGVAGSNEQYF. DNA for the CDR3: TGTGCCAGCAGCTTAGGGGTAGCGGGAAGCAACGAGCAGTACTTC.

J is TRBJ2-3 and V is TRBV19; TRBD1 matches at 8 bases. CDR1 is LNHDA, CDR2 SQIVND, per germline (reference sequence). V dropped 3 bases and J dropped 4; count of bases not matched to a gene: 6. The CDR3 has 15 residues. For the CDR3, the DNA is TGTGCCAGTAGTATCGGGGCAGGGGGCGCAGATACGCAGTATTTT. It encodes CASSIGAGGADTQYF.

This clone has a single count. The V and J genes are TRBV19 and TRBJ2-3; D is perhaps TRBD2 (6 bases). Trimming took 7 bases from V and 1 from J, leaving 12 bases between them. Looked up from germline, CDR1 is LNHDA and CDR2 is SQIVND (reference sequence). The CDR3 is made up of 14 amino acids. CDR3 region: CASIAGWGTDTQYF. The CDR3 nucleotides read TGTGCCAGTATCGCGGGATGGGGCACAGATACGCAGTATTTT.

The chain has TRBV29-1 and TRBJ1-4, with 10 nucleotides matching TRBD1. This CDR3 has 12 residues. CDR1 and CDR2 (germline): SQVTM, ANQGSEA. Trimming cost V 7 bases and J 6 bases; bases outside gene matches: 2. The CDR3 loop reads CSAGQGYEKLFF. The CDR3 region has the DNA TGCAGCGCGGGACAGGGGTATGAAAAACTGTTTTTT.

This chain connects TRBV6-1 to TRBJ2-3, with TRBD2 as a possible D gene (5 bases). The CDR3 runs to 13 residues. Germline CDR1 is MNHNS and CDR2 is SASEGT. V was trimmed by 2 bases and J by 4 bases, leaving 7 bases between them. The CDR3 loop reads CASSELAADTQYF. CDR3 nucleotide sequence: TGTGCCAGCAGTGAACTAGCCGCAGATACGCAGTATTTT.

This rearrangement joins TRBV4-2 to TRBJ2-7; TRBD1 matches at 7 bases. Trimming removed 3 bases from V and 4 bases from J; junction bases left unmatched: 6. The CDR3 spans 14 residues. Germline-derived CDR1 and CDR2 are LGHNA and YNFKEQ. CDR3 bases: TGTGCCAGCAGCCAGAGACAGGGCGGATACGAGCAGTACTTC. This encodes CASSQRQGGYEQYF.

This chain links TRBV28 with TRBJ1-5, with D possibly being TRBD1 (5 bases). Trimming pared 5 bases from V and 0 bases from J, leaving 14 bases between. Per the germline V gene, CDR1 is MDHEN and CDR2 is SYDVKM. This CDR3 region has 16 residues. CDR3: CASSPPQAYSNQPQHF. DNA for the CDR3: TGTGCCAGCAGTCCCCCACAGGCCTATAGCAATCAGCCCCAGCATTTT.